Reported below is one T cell receptor (beta chain). Its antigen is as yet unknown. Assay used: immunoSEQ multiplex PCR; TCRdb lists only in-frame clones, some missing. This table holds 25,000 to 35,000 clones, approximately 85% found once. V gave up 5 bases and J gave up 2 bases; unmatched junction bases: 5. This CDR3 region has 16 residues. The germline gives CDR1 KGHSH, CDR2 LQKENI. The sample originates from a study of memory B cells and T cells in multiple sclerosis. Notes on the study in general: Shared clonotype counts depended on differing compartment clone-set sizes and were normalized.

CFSE-dim autoproliferating and CFSE-high non-proliferating T cells from unstimulated culture were sequenced separately. Pooled replicate wells came from 5x10^7 CFSE-labeled PBMCs cultured around seven days without stimulus. The sequenced material came from PBMCs from blood kept in culture. This receptor was identified in a human donor with multiple sclerosis. V and J are TRBV18 and TRBJ2-1; the match to TRBD1 covers 11 bases. In DNA, the CDR3 is TGTGCCAGCTCAGCCCGGACAGGGGGCCCCTACAATGAGCAGTTCTTC. It translates to CASSARTGGPYNEQFF.